These 26 T cell receptor beta chains came from one sample sequenced in a study of blood T cells in healthy people across ages. PCR was performed a second time for 7 to 11 cycles using a sample-barcoded 5' primer and a J-beta primer mix. MiXCR, run by TCRdb on the 5' RACE reads, gives a single entry per CDR3 protein. This table holds fewer than 1,000,000 distinct CDR3 sequences, 46% found once. Sequences were obtained from blood. These receptors originate from a man at least 80 years old in good health.

This clonotype was detected ten times or more. The rearrangement uses TRBV29-1 and TRBJ2-7, with 11 bases matching TRBD1. This CDR3 comprises 14 residues. V lost 1 base to trimming and J lost 3 bases; unmatched junction nucleotides: 2. CDR1 and CDR2 (germline): SQVTM, ANQGSEA. The CDR3 is CSVEGGTGGYEQYF. CDR3 DNA: TGCAGCGTTGAAGGCGGGACAGGGGGCTACGAGCAGTACTTC.

V gene TRBV29-1 combines with J gene TRBJ1-5; 7 bases align to TRBD1. Per germline, CDR1 SQVTM and CDR2 ANQGSEA. The V gene end was trimmed by 7 bases and the J gene end by 6 bases; junction bases not matched to a gene: 6. The CDR3 is made up of 12 amino acids. The CDR3 DNA is TGCAGCGCTGTGACAGGGTCTCAGCCCCAGCATTTT. Its protein product is CSAVTGSQPQHF.

This clonotype was counted a few times. CDR3 sequence reads: CSARWDRGPGANVLTF. The CDR3 DNA is TGCAGTGCTAGGTGGGACAGGGGTCCTGGGGCCAACGTCCTGACTTTC. The V call is TRBV20-1, the J call TRBJ2-6; 10 nucleotides agree with TRBD1. Germline lookup yields CDR1 DFQATT and CDR2 SNEGSKA (reference sequence). This CDR3 is built from 16 residues. J lost 2 bases, V lost 3 bases, and 4 bases had no gene match.

This clonotype was seen a handful of times. The chain is built from TRBV11-2 and TRBJ2-2, with 13 nucleotides matching TRBD2. The CDR3 length is 18 residues. V gave up 4 bases and J gave up 4 bases; unmatched junction bases: 9. From germline, CDR1 is SGHAT and CDR2 FQNNGV. CDR3 loop: CASSSPRLAGGGTGELFF. In DNA, the CDR3 is TGTGCCAGCAGCTCACCTCGACTAGCGGGAGGAGGCACCGGGGAGCTGTTTTTT.

The genes are TRBV13 and TRBJ2-1, with unresolved D. The V end lost 0 bases, the J end lost 7 bases, and 10 bases lay between the germline ends. The CDR3 sequence is 14 residues long. CDR1 PRHDT and CDR2 FYEKMQ come from the germline V gene (reference sequence). The CDR3 sequence is CASSLGLGQNEQFF. CDR3 bases: TGTGCCAGCAGCTTAGGCCTGGGTCAGAATGAGCAGTTCTTC.

This clonotype was counted only a few times. The rearrangement uses TRBV5-1 and TRBJ2-3; 8 bases fit TRBD1. This CDR3 region has 15 residues. Looked up from germline, CDR1 is SGHRS and CDR2 is YFSETQ. J gave up 2 bases and V 4 bases, and 6 bases lay outside the gene matches. CDR3 loop: CASSQRQGYTDTQYF. CDR3 nucleotides: TGCGCCAGCAGCCAACGACAGGGGTACACAGATACGCAGTATTTT.

This clonotype is a singleton in its sample. The rearrangement uses TRBV24-1 and TRBJ2-5, with a weak D call TRBD2 (6 bases). The germline V gene has CDR1 KGHDR and CDR2 SFDVKD. Trimming took 7 bases from V and 11 from J, leaving 19 bases between them. The CDR3 covers 13 residues. The CDR3 DNA follows: TGTGCCACCAGGGAGGGGATTTACAATGAGCAGTACTTC. This encodes CATREGIYNEQYF.

The chain combines TRBV2 with TRBJ2-3; D unclear. Germline values: CDR1 SNHLY, CDR2 FYNNEI. V was pared by 3 bases and J by 0 bases, with 4 bases between. CDR3 length: 13 residues. The CDR3 nucleotides are TGTGCCAGCAGTGATGCCAGCACAGATACGCAGTATTTT. It translates to CASSDASTDTQYF.

The table lists this clonotype with many counts. The gene calls are TRBV7-9 and TRBJ2-7; the D gene is possibly TRBD2 (5 bases). This CDR3 has 14 amino acids. Trimming pared 5 bases from V and 1 base from J, leaving 12 bases between. The germline CDR1 and CDR2 sequences are SEHNR and FQNEAQ (reference sequence). DNA of the CDR3: TGTGCCAGCAGCCCCGGGCGGGTTTCCTACGAGCAGTACTTC. It yields the protein CASSPGRVSYEQYF.

The table lists this clonotype with a count of one. The genes are TRBV24-1 and TRBJ2-1, with TRBD2 identical over 9 bases. The end of the DNA fits TRBJ2-7 better, so the J call may be wrong. The CDR3 covers 15 residues. Per germline, CDR1 KGHDR and CDR2 SFDVKD. CDR3 in DNA: TGTGCCACCAGTGATCGGCGGGAGGGCAACAATGAGCAGTACTTC. Its translation is CATSDRREGNNEQYF.

This clonotype was detected once. V is TRBV29-1 and J is TRBJ2-3; D may correspond to TRBD1 or TRBD2 (6 bases each). The V and J ends lost 7 bases and 3 bases respectively, with 14 bases between them. Germline CDR1 reads SQVTM; CDR2 reads ANQGSEA. This CDR3 comprises 13 residues. The CDR3 sequence is CSAYRAGTDTQYF. For the CDR3, the DNA is TGCAGCGCCTACAGGGCGGGAACAGATACGCAGTATTTT.

The rearrangement joins TRBV27 to TRBJ1-4; D remains ambiguous. CDR3 length: 13 amino acids. Germline values: CDR1 MNHEY, CDR2 SMNVEV (reference sequence). V was trimmed by 2 bases and J by 4 bases, leaving 5 bases between them. The CDR3 DNA reads TGTGCCAGCAGTTTAACAAGTAATGAAAAACTGTTTTTT. Translation gives CASSLTSNEKLFF.

A few counts support this clonotype. This chain links TRBV10-3 with TRBJ2-7, with 7 bases fitting TRBD1. The CDR3 is made up of 14 amino acids. Germline CDR1 and CDR2: ENHRY and SYGVKD. J was trimmed by 3 bases and V by 0 bases; bases with no gene match: 2. CDR3 region: CAISESGQNYEQYF. The CDR3 region has the DNA TGTGCCATCAGTGAGTCGGGACAGAACTACGAGCAGTACTTC.

A few counts support this clonotype. The chain carries TRBV12-3 or TRBV12-4 and TRBJ2-7; 13 nucleotides align to TRBD2. The CDR3 runs to 15 residues. The ends lost 6 bases at V and 4 bases at J; junction bases unmatched: 6. DNA for the CDR3: TGTGCCAGCAGCGCCGGACTAGCGGGAGTTTACGAGCAGTACTTC. Amino acids: CASSAGLAGVYEQYF.

The chain couples TRBV20-1 to TRBJ2-1, with D perhaps matching TRBD1 (7 bases). V was pared by 5 bases and J by 5 bases, with 16 bases between. This CDR3 comprises 14 residues. Germline assignment: CDR1 DFQATT and CDR2 SNEGSKA (reference sequence). Here the CDR3 DNA reads TGCAGTGCTCTGGACAGGAGGGTCGACAATGAGCAGTTCTTC. It is translated as CSALDRRVDNEQFF.

This clonotype was observed at least ten times. V is TRBV29-1 and J is TRBJ2-1, with D unclear. Trimming took 1 base from V and 2 from J, leaving 18 bases between them. The CDR3 is made up of 17 amino acids. The germline gives CDR1 SQVTM, CDR2 ANQGSEA. In nucleotides, the CDR3 is TGCAGCGTTGAAGTTCTAATCTCCGGAGAACCCTACAATGAGCAGTTCTTC. It yields the protein CSVEVLISGEPYNEQFF.

This clonotype has a handful of counts. V gene TRBV6-4 combines with J gene TRBJ2-1, with a weak D call TRBD1 (5 bases). Germline V gene lookup returns CDR1 MRHNA and CDR2 SNTAGT. The CDR3 consists of 14 residues. The V and J ends lost 2 bases and 3 bases respectively, with 8 bases between them. CDR3 amino acids: CASSDRGDYNEQFF. CDR3 DNA: TGTGCCAGCAGTGACAGGGGTGACTACAATGAGCAGTTCTTC.

The chain recombines TRBV30 with TRBJ1-1; D is possibly TRBD1 (5 bases). Germline V gene lookup returns CDR1 GTSNPN and CDR2 SVGIG (reference sequence). CDR3 length: 15 amino acids. V dropped 0 bases and J dropped 5 bases, with 16 bases sitting between them. In DNA, the CDR3 is TGTGCCTGGAGTGTACTAGGGACGGACACAACTGAAGCTTTCTTT. It yields the protein CAWSVLGTDTTEAFF.

In this sample, this clonotype turned up a few times. This sequence joins TRBV7-3 and TRBJ2-1; D possibly matches TRBD1 or TRBD2 (5 bases each). CDR1 is SGHTA and CDR2 is FQGTGA in the germline V gene. The CDR3 totals 16 residues. V lost 4 bases, J lost 0 bases, and 13 bases lay in between. The CDR3 nucleotides are TGTGCCAGCAGCTCGGGGCGGCTCAGCTCCTACAATGAGCAGTTCTTC. Translated, it gives CASSSGRLSSYNEQFF.

This clonotype has only a few counts. The genes are TRBV20-1 and TRBJ2-4, with TRBD2 matching over 7 bases. Germline assignment: CDR1 DFQATT and CDR2 SNEGSKA (reference sequence). The CDR3 runs 17 residues. V was pared by 6 bases and J by 6 bases, with 20 bases of the junction left unmatched. CDR3 sequence (DNA): TGCAGTGCCTCACAAGGAACAGCGGGACTTGGACCAAACATTCAGTACTTC. Protein: CSASQGTAGLGPNIQYF.

This clonotype was seen at least ten times. The rearrangement joins TRBV5-1 to TRBJ2-5; TRBD2 aligns across 10 bases. The CDR3 length is 15 residues. With 0 bases clipped from V and 7 bases from J, the junction kept 6 bases outside the gene matches. In germline, CDR1 is SGHRS, CDR2 YFSETQ. DNA for the CDR3: TGCGCCAGCAGCTTGGAGCTAGCGGGAGCGGGGACCCAGTACTTC. This codes for CASSLELAGAGTQYF.

This clonotype was recorded a few times. The chain has TRBV7-2 and TRBJ1-2; D unclear. V was trimmed by 5 bases and J by 6 bases, leaving 19 bases between them. CDR3 length equals 15 residues. Germline CDR1 SGHTA, CDR2 FQGNSA. The CDR3 region has the DNA TGTGCCAGCAGCCGCGAGCGTATGCTCAACGATGGCTACACCTTC. Its translation is CASSRERMLNDGYTF.

V and J are TRBV12-3 or TRBV12-4 and TRBJ2-7, with 9 bases lining up with TRBD2. This CDR3 region has 18 residues. Germline trimming cut 4 bases from V and 0 bases from J; bases unmatched to any gene: 13. In DNA, the CDR3 is TGTGCCAGCAGTTCCCAATCGGACGGACTAGCGTACTCCTACGAGCAGTACTTC. It is translated as CASSSQSDGLAYSYEQYF.

The chain joins TRBV11-2 to TRBJ2-7, with D perhaps TRBD1 (5 bases). The CDR3 sequence is 14 residues long. Germline-derived CDR1 and CDR2 are SGHAT and FQNNGV. V was pared by 3 bases and J by 6 bases, with 15 bases between. The CDR3 here is CASSFGQALGEQYF. The CDR3 DNA is TGTGCCAGCAGCTTTGGACAAGCCCTCGGCGAGCAGTACTTC.

The chain joins TRBV20-1 to TRBJ2-5, with TRBD1 identical over 10 bases. The closer fit of TRBJ2-7 to the DNA end suggests the J call may be wrong. Germline V CDR1 and CDR2: DFQATT, SNEGSKA (reference sequence). CDR3 length: 15 residues. The CDR3 spells CSASGQGISGYEQYF. The CDR3 bases are TGCAGTGCGTCGGGACAGGGGATTTCGGGCTACGAGCAGTACTTC.

The rearrangement joins TRBV20-1 to TRBJ1-2; D is ambiguous. V was trimmed by 3 bases and J by 5 bases, leaving 10 bases between them. In germline, CDR1 is DFQATT, CDR2 SNEGSKA (reference sequence). This CDR3 is 12 amino acids long. CDR3 sequence (DNA): TGCAGTGCTAGCGGAACCGAGTATGGCTACACCTTC. Amino acid sequence: CSASGTEYGYTF.